Reported below is one T cell receptor beta chain. The source of the sample is a study of shared clonotypes between healthy human individuals. The V and J ends lost 4 bases and 3 bases respectively, with 15 bases between them. The germline gives CDR1 MGHRA, CDR2 YSYEKL. The CDR3 runs to 15 residues. TCRdb keeps only in-frame clones here, not all; method: immunoSEQ multiplex PCR. The sample gives roughly 2.5 million clones, about 92% of which show up once; roughly 0.14% is in the top ten. The genes are TRBV4-1 and TRBJ1-1; D is uncertain. The sequenced sample consisted of naive CD4+ T cells sorted from blood. Subset indicated: CD45RA+ positively selected. The source is a young man in good health. In DNA, the CDR3 is TGCGCCAGCAGCCCCCCAAGGCGGTTGGACACTGAAGCTTTCTTT. Protein product: CASSPPRRLDTEAFF.